This TCR beta chain was sequenced for a study of blood T cell repertoires in COVID-19. Study-wide context: Acute and convalescent COVID-19 samples came from the United States, Italy and Spain. T cells, B-cell-depleted T cells, or PBMCs provided the cDNA or gDNA that served as material.

This CDR3 comprises 14 residues. V lost 0 bases to trimming and J lost 7 bases; unmatched junction nucleotides: 4. Looked up from germline, CDR1 is SGHKS and CDR2 is YYEKEE (reference sequence). How the authors handled the data: How many nucleated cells were present was estimated from reference gene primer amplification. TCRdb's table, derived via immunoSEQ multiplex PCR, lists solely in-frame clones and lacks some. V and J calls and clone size are given by that table; D and trimming were obtained from the DNA. The table shows over 70,000 clones, with around 83% occurring only once. Seattle-derived patients entered the study during active infection and were followed longitudinally.

Sequenced input: peripheral blood. The chain has TRBV5-5 and TRBJ1-2, with TRBD1 matching over 9 bases. The origin of this receptor is a man younger than 45 with COVID-19, enrolled during active disease. CDR3 nucleotides: TGTGCCAGCAGCTTGGTTGGGACAGGGTCTGGCTACACCTTC. Translated, it gives CASSLVGTGSGYTF.